Below, one T cell receptor (beta chain) is given with its context. These data are taken from a study of cytomegalovirus exposure and HLA in healthy donors. PCR employed 60 Vbeta and 13 Jbeta primers. Only in-frame clones appear in the TCRdb table, and some are missing; sequencing was by immunoSEQ multiplex PCR. The sample shows tens of thousands of clones, around 74% of them seen only once. V lost 4 bases and J lost 4; bases outside the gene matches: 12. The V gene's germline CDR1 is SGDLS and CDR2 YYNGEE. The CDR3 sequence is 16 residues long. The receptor was isolated from a man aged 25 to 45 in good health and CMV-seropositive. Sequences were obtained from PBMCs. The chain recombines TRBV9 with TRBJ2-3; TRBD2 aligns across 7 bases. The CDR3 here is CASSRTTVGGADTQYF. The CDR3 bases are TGTGCCAGCAGCCGCACAACGGTGGGGGGGGCAGATACGCAGTATTTT.